This T cell receptor (beta chain) stems from a study of blood T cell repertoires in COVID-19. There are 16 residues in the CDR3. Losses at the gene ends were 7 bases for V and 4 bases for J; bases not matched to a gene: 15. The germline V gene has CDR1 MGHDK and CDR2 SYGVNS. Assay: immunoSEQ multiplex PCR; the TCRdb copy retains only in-frame clones and omits some. The repertoire holds fewer than 700,000 clones, with 85% to 90% as singletons. The rearrangement uses TRBV25-1 and TRBJ2-5, with 7 nucleotides matching TRBD1. Input material: peripheral blood. This clonotype originated in a woman between 45 and 65 years old with COVID-19, enrolled during active disease. The CDR3 reads CASTQGVGRGRETQYF. The CDR3 nucleotides read TGTGCCAGCACCCAAGGGGTAGGCAGGGGGAGAGAGACCCAGTACTTC.